Listed below are T cell receptor beta chains from one sample, sequenced in a study of technical replicates of blood from a handful of donors. Sequencing used immunoSEQ multiplex PCR; TCRdb keeps in-frame clones, though not all of them. The sample has more than 65,000 clones, roughly 92% seen once. The sample consisted of T cells isolated from PBMCs. These receptors were collected from a human donor in good health. Each CDR3 is given with its conserved first and last residue. D genes are given only for firm matches. Clone size appears in some rows only: once, few, many, or a class for an expanded clone.

clone size: .
D gene: .
V gene: TRBV7-2
J gene: TRBJ2-3
CDR3 protein: CASSLGWGGGTDTQYF
CDR3 DNA: TGTGCCAGCAGCTTAGGTTGGGGAGGCGGCACAGATACGCAGTATTTT

clone size: .
D gene: .
V gene: TRBV30
J gene: TRBJ2-7
CDR3 protein: CAWSGGFSREQYF
CDR3 DNA: TGTGCCTGGAGTGGCGGTTTTTCGAGGGAGCAGTACTTC

clone size: .
D gene: .
V gene: TRBV29-1
J gene: TRBJ2-7
CDR3 protein: CSVEGGGHYEQYF
CDR3 DNA: TGCAGCGTTGAGGGAGGGGGACACTACGAGCAGTACTTC

clone size: .
D gene: TRBD1
V gene: TRBV10-3
J gene: TRBJ2-1
CDR3 protein: CAIVGTANEQFF
CDR3 DNA: TGTGCCATCGTTGGGACAGCGAATGAGCAGTTCTTC

clone size: .
D gene: TRBD1
V gene: TRBV6-6
J gene: TRBJ2-2
CDR3 protein: CASSPGQGFNTGELFF
CDR3 DNA: TGTGCCAGCAGCCCGGGACAGGGATTTAACACCGGGGAGCTGTTTTTT

clone size: .
D gene: .
V gene: TRBV5-1
J gene: TRBJ1-1
CDR3 protein: CASSLSVSTEAFF
CDR3 DNA: TGCGCCAGCAGCTTGTCGGTGTCCACTGAAGCTTTCTTT

clone size: .
D gene: .
V gene: TRBV9
J gene: TRBJ2-1
CDR3 protein: CASSVSGRSYNEQFF
CDR3 DNA: TGTGCCAGCAGCGTGAGCGGTCGCTCCTACAATGAGCAGTTCTTC

clone size: .
D gene: .
V gene: TRBV7-2
J gene: TRBJ2-6
CDR3 protein: CASSLMGPGANVLTF
CDR3 DNA: TGTGCCAGCAGCTTAATGGGCCCTGGGGCCAACGTCCTGACTTTC

clone size: once
D gene: .
V gene: TRBV19
J gene: TRBJ1-4
CDR3 protein: CASSIVEKLFF
CDR3 DNA: TGTGCCAGTAGTATCGTCGAAAAACTGTTTTTT

clone size: .
D gene: .
V gene: TRBV28
J gene: TRBJ1-5
CDR3 protein: CASLGVRPQHF
CDR3 DNA: TGTGCCAGCTTAGGAGTCAGGCCCCAGCATTTT

clone size: .
D gene: .
V gene: TRBV25-1
J gene: TRBJ2-2
CDR3 protein: CASSDRYTGELFF
CDR3 DNA: TGTGCCAGCAGTGACCGGTACACCGGGGAGCTGTTTTTT

clone size: .
D gene: TRBD1
V gene: TRBV27
J gene: TRBJ2-2
CDR3 protein: CASSLSGQGPTGELFF
CDR3 DNA: TGTGCCAGCAGTTTATCGGGACAGGGGCCCACCGGGGAGCTGTTTTTT

clone size: .
D gene: .
V gene: TRBV28
J gene: TRBJ1-1
CDR3 protein: CASSSHRAEAFF
CDR3 DNA: TGTGCCAGCAGTTCACACAGGGCTGAAGCTTTCTTT

clone size: .
D gene: .
V gene: TRBV7-8
J gene: TRBJ1-4
CDR3 protein: CASSSGYGSLNEKLFF
CDR3 DNA: TGTGCCAGCAGCTCAGGATACGGCTCCTTAAATGAAAAACTGTTTTTT

clone size: .
D gene: .
V gene: TRBV7-2
J gene: TRBJ1-2
CDR3 protein: CASSLGETLLYGYTF
CDR3 DNA: TGTGCCAGCAGCTTGGGAGAGACACTTCTCTATGGCTACACCTTC

clone size: .
D gene: .
V gene: TRBV5-1
J gene: TRBJ1-1
CDR3 protein: CASSFTVEGEAFF
CDR3 DNA: TGCGCCAGCAGCTTCACAGTAGAAGGCGAAGCTTTCTTT

clone size: .
D gene: TRBD1
V gene: TRBV6-6
J gene: TRBJ1-5
CDR3 protein: CASSQDRGGQPQHF
CDR3 DNA: TGTGCCAGCAGTCAGGACAGGGGAGGCCAGCCCCAGCATTTT

clone size: .
D gene: TRBD2
V gene: TRBV9
J gene: TRBJ2-1
CDR3 protein: CASSVYDERERPWGNEQFF
CDR3 DNA: TGTGCCAGCAGCGTATATGATGAGCGGGAGAGGCCGTGGGGCAATGAGCAGTTCTTC

clone size: .
D gene: .
V gene: TRBV6-1
J gene: TRBJ2-1
CDR3 protein: CASSEINRVF
CDR3 DNA: TGTGCCAGCAGTGAGATTAATCGGGTCTTC

clone size: .
D gene: .
V gene: TRBV7-3
J gene: TRBJ1-2
CDR3 protein: CASSPRHAGAYGYTF
CDR3 DNA: TGTGCCAGCAGTCCTAGACATGCAGGGGCCTATGGCTACACCTTC

clone size: few
D gene: .
V gene: TRBV11-2
J gene: TRBJ2-7
CDR3 protein: CASRSGASIEEQYF
CDR3 DNA: TGTGCCAGCAGGTCCGGAGCCAGCATAGAAGAGCAGTACTTC

clone size: .
D gene: .
V gene: TRBV7-3
J gene: TRBJ2-3
CDR3 protein: CASSLGTPTDTQYF
CDR3 DNA: TGTGCCAGCAGCTTAGGGACTCCCACAGATACGCAGTATTTT

clone size: .
D gene: .
V gene: TRBV10-3
J gene: TRBJ1-2
CDR3 protein: CATLGGDNYGYTF
CDR3 DNA: TGTGCCACTTTGGGAGGGGATAACTATGGCTACACCTTC

clone size: .
D gene: .
V gene: TRBV30
J gene: TRBJ2-5
CDR3 protein: CAWSVLRLGTQYF
CDR3 DNA: TGTGCCTGGAGTGTTCTGAGGTTGGGGACCCAGTACTTC

clone size: .
D gene: TRBD2
V gene: TRBV4-2
J gene: TRBJ2-1
CDR3 protein: CASSQVSGSVYNEQFF
CDR3 DNA: TGTGCCAGCAGCCAAGTAAGCGGGAGCGTCTACAATGAGCAGTTCTTC

clone size: once
D gene: .
V gene: TRBV7-3
J gene: TRBJ1-4
CDR3 protein: CASSRTGGAGEKLFF
CDR3 DNA: TGTGCCAGCAGTCGGACTGGGGGCGCGGGTGAAAAACTGTTTTTT

clone size: .
D gene: .
V gene: TRBV4-2
J gene: TRBJ2-7
CDR3 protein: CASNKPPSSQSSYEQYF
CDR3 DNA: TGTGCCAGCAACAAGCCCCCTAGTTCTCAAAGCTCCTACGAGCAGTACTTC